Reported below is one TCR beta chain. The antigen remains unidentified. The CDR3 length is 17 residues. Germline lookup yields CDR1 SGHNT and CDR2 YYREEE (reference sequence). With V trimmed by 3 bases and J by 9 bases, 13 bases remained unmatched. These data originate in a study of CD8+ T cells in alopecia areata. Noted treatment: oral pan-JAK inhibitor, 5-10 mg twice daily. Peripheral blood and lesional scalp punch biopsies were taken from alopecia areata patients. Findings and limits, study-wide: Greater clonality was observed in lesional scalp samples, especially alopecia totalis/universalis, versus normal scalp. Mouse data revealed clearer TCR sharing than patient data did, a gap possibly tied to HLA.

Sequencing used cDNA as its template, made by extracting RNA and reverse transcribing it. Assay: immunoSEQ multiplex PCR; the TCRdb copy retains only in-frame clones and omits some. Found here are around 4,800 clones, 80% to 95% of them singletons; the top ten hold about 19%. Here the sequenced sample was skin, taken at week 4, from a patient treated with tofacitinib. The sequence derives from a human donor with alopecia areata. The chain is built from TRBV5-4 and TRBJ2-4; TRBD2 aligns across 12 bases. Written as DNA, the CDR3 is TGTGCCAGCAGCTCGATGACTAGCGGGGGCCCCAGGGTCATTCAGTACTTC. Amino acids: CASSSMTSGGPRVIQYF.